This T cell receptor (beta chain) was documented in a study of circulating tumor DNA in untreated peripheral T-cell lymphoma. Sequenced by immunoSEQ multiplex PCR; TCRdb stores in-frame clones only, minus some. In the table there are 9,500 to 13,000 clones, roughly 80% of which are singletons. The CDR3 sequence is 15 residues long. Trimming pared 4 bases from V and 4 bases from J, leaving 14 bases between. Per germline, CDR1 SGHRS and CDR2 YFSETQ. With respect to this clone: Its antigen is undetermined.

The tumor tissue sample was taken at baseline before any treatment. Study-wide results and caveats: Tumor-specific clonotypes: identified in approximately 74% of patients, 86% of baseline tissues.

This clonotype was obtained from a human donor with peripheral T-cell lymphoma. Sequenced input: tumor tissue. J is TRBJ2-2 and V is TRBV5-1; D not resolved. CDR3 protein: CASSPEWVTTGELFF. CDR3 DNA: TGCGCCAGCAGCCCAGAATGGGTCACCACCGGGGAGCTGTTTTTT.